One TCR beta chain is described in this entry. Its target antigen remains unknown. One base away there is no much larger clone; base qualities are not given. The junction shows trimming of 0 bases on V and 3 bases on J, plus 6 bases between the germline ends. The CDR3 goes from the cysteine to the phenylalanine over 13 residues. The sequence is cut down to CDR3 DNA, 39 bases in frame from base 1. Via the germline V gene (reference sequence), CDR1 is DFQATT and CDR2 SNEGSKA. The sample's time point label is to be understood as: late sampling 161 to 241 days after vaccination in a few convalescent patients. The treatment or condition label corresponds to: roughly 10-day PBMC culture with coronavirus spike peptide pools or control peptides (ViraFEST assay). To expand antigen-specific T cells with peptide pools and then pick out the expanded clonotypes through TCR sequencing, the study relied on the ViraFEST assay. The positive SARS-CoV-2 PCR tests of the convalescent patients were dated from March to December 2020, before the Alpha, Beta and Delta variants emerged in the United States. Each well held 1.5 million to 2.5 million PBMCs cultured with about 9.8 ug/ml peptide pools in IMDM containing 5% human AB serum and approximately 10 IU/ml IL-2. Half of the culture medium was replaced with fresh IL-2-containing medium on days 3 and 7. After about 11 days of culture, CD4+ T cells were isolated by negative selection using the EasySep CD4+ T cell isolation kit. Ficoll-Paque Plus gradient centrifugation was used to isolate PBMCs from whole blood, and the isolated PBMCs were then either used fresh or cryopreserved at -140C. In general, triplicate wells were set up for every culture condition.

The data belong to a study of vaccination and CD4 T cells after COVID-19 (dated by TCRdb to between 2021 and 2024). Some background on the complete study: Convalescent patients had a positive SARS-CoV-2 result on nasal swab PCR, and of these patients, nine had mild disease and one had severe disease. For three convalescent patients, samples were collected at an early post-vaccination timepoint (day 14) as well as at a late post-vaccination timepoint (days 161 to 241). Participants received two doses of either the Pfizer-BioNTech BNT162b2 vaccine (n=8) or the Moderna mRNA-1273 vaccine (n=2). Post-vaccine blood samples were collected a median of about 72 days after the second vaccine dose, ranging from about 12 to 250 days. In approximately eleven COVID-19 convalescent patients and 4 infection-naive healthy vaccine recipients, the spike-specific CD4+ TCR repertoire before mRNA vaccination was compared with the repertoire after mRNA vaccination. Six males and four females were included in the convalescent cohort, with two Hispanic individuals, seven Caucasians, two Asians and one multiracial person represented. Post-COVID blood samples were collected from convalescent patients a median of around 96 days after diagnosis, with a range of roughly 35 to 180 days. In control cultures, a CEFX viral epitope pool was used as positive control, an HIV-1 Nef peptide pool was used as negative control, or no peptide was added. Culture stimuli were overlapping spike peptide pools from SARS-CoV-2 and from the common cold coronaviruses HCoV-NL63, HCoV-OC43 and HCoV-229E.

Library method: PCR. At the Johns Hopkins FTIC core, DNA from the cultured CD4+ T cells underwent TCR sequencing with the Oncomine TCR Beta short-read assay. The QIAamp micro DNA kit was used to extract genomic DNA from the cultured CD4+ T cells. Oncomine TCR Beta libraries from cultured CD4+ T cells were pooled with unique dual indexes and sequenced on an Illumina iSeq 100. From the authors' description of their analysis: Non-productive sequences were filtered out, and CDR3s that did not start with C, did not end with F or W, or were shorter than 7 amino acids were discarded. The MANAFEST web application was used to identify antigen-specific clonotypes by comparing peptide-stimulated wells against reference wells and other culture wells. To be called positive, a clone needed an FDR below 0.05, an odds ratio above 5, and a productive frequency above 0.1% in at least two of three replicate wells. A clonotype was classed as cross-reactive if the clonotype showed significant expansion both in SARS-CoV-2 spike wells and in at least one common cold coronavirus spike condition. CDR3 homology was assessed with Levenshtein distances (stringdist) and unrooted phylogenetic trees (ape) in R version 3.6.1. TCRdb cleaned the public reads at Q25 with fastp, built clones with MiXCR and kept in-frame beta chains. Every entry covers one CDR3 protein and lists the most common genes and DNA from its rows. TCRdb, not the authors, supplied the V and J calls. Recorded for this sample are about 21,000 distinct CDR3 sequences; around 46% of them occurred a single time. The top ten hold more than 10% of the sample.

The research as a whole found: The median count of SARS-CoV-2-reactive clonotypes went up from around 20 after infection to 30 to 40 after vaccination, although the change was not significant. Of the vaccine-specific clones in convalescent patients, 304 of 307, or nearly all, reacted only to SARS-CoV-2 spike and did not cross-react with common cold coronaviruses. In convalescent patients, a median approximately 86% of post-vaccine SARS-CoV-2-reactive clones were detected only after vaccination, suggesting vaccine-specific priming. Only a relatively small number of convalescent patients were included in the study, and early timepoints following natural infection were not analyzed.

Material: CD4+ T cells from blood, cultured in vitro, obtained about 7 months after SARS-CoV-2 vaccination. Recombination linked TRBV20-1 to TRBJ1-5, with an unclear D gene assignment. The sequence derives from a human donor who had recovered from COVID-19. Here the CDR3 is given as CSARDRLNQPQHF. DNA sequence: TGCAGTGCTAGAGATCGACTCAATCAGCCCCAGCATTTT.